Described below is a single T cell receptor beta chain sequence and its context. This entry belongs to a study of blood T cell repertoires in COVID-19. On the study more broadly: PBMCs, B-cell-depleted T cells, or T cells were the source of the cDNA or gDNA that made up the material.

In the authors' workflow: Using reference gene primer amplification, nucleated cell counts were estimated. Produced via immunoSEQ multiplex PCR; TCRdb's table is partial and in-frame only. D and trimming come from the DNA, and the V and J calls and clone size come from that table. The sample has around 150,000 clones; almost 85% are singletons. The receptor comes from a woman of 80 years or more with acute or convalescent COVID-19. The sequencing input was peripheral blood.

The DNA for the CDR3 is TGCGCCAGCAGCCAAGAGGGACTAGCGGGAGCCGGGGAGCTGTTTTTT. Its protein is CASSQEGLAGAGELFF. This chain links TRBV4-3 with TRBJ2-2, with TRBD2 identical over 14 bases. This CDR3 comprises 16 residues. Trimming cost V 0 bases and J 6 bases; bases outside gene matches: 0. CDR1 and CDR2 from the germline V gene are LGHNA and YSLEER.